The sequence of this T cell receptor beta chain was determined in a study of blood T cells in healthy people across ages. Study-wide results and caveats: Older age went with lower TCR beta diversity per million T cells, in a roughly linear way.

Alongside a J-beta primer mix, a sample-barcoded 5' primer served in a second PCR lasting about 6 to 11 cycles. TCRdb analysed the 5' RACE reads with MiXCR anew, one entry per CDR3 protein. The data contain over 1,200,000 distinct CDR3 sequences, approximately 59% of them singletons. This clonotype turned up a few times. Antigen unknown. This TCR came from a man younger than 30 in good health. Sequenced sample: blood.

CDR3 loop: CASSHPLGDAEQFF. In DNA form, the CDR3 reads TGTGCCAGCAGCCACCCTTTGGGGGACGCTGAGCAGTTCTTC. The chain uses TRBV7-9 and TRBJ2-1; TRBD1 or TRBD2 may be the D gene (5 bases each). V was cut by 5 bases and J by 9 bases, with 17 bases left in between. This CDR3 spans 14 amino acids. Germline V CDR1 and CDR2: SEHNR, FQNEAQ (reference sequence).